The clone carrying this TCR beta chain was recorded only once. This entry belongs to a study of blood T cell repertoires in COVID-19. Looking at the study overall: The United States, Italy and Spain provided the acute and convalescent COVID-19 samples.

Authors' processing steps: Reference gene primer amplification gave nucleated cell count estimates. Profiling relied on immunoSEQ multiplex PCR, and the TCRdb table lists in-frame clones only, not all of them. The D gene and trimming were derived from the DNA, and the V and J assignments and clone size from that table. The table has over 110,000 clones, roughly 88% seen once; the top ten hold about 1.7%. Per the germline V gene, CDR1 is SGHNT and CDR2 is YYREEE (reference sequence). The CDR3 extends over 13 amino acids. The ends lost 0 bases at V and 5 bases at J; junction bases unmatched: 1. The receptor comes from a woman aged 50 to 60 with acute or convalescent COVID-19. The material sequenced was peripheral blood. The chain links TRBV5-4 to TRBJ2-5; TRBD2 aligns across 7 bases. DNA of the CDR3: TGTGCCAGCAGCTTGGCCGGGGGGGAGACCCAGTACTTC. Protein sequence: CASSLAGGETQYF.